This T cell receptor beta chain was obtained from a study of T cells in Graves' hyperthyroidism and ophthalmopathy (dated by TCRdb to the late 2010s). As for the study more broadly: Peripheral blood was sampled at the time of initial diagnosis, prior to any treatment. TCR V-J signatures able to tell the groups apart were searched for in a discovery cohort of approximately 95 patients, of whom around 43 had Graves' ophthalmopathy and roughly 58 had stable Graves' hyperthyroidism. Prospective prediction of ophthalmopathy was tested in an independent validation cohort of 18 to 20 hyperthyroidism patients and 15 to 17 patients who later progressed to ophthalmopathy. The 85 to 100 discovery patients were divided at random into training and test sets in a 7:3 ratio. In addition, the study compared T-cell repertoires in thyroid tissue and in blood from 6 or 7 Graves' hyperthyroidism patients. Following sampling, methimazole starting at 30 mg daily was given to hyperthyroidism patients, and high-dose intravenous methylprednisolone was given to ophthalmopathy patients. The paper reports TCR Vbeta CDR3 sequencing of over 120 peripheral blood samples: 43 ophthalmopathy, about 75 hyperthyroidism and approximately 17 progressor patients.

Amplification of TCR beta CDR3 regions was carried out from RNA transcripts. The first round of RT-PCR for the TCR CDR3 was performed with the HTBI primer set and the Qiagen OneStep RT-PCR kit. A second multiplex PCR round built the libraries, followed by size selection and purification. The libraries were sequenced on an Illumina HiSeq2000 using paired-end 100 bp reads. In the paper's pipeline: SOAPnuke was used to process the raw data, removing reads that contained adapters or uncalled bases, had a mean Phred below 15, or lacked an exact match to the constant primer or identifier. High-quality paired reads were merged with COPE v1.2.5, and unique nucleotide sequences were defined as clonotypes. MiTCR v1.1 was used to align the clonotypes against IMGT TRBV, TRBD and TRBJ reference segments. Only V-J combinations with frequency above 0.0001, covering 99% to 99.2% of repertoires, were analysed. The TCS score was defined as F50 (clonal expansion) divided by E x V (chaos), with BLOSUM62-based TCRdist calculated between CDR3 peptides within each V-J. Welch's t-statistics and random forest reduced some 510 V-J features to roughly 13, which were used in a naive Bayes classifier (R e1071). TCRdb's own reprocessing of the public reads used fastp at Q25 and MiXCR and kept productive beta chains. Rows are combined by CDR3 protein, so each entry shows the most common genes and DNA. The V and J calls and clone size come from TCRdb's table, not from the authors' own analysis. The sample table shows 200,000 to 250,000 distinct CDR3 sequences, and 24% are seen once. The ten largest clonotypes hold about 40% of the sample.

This clonotype appeared many times. The specificity of this receptor is unknown. No much larger clone is present one base from it, and per-base qualities are unavailable. Paper-wide results and their limitations: Sample size was not statistically predetermined, and investigators were not blinded to group allocation. Most expanded thyroid clonotypes (frequency above 0.001) were also detected in blood, suggesting blood repertoires may reflect thyroid immune responses. In validation, progression to ophthalmopathy was predicted by the model with roughly 69% sensitivity and 72.22% specificity, a median of roughly 6.4 months before onset. A 13 V-J signature model separated ophthalmopathy from stable hyperthyroidism, with roughly 88% sensitivity and about 81% specificity in cross-validation and 80%/75% in testing.

Trimming leaves V shorter by 7 bases and J shorter by 0 bases, with the junction holding 5 bases beyond the gene matches. Inclusive of the bounding cysteine and phenylalanine, the CDR3 is 15 residues long. Of all the DNA, just the CDR3 is kept, 45 bases in frame from base 1. Ophthalmopathy patients had moderately to severely active disease, Clinical Activity Score of at least 3, NOSPECS grade of at least 4, and duration under 3 months. Patients with uncontrolled infections, other autoimmune diseases, pregnancy or lactation were excluded. Diagnoses were established on the basis of clinical symptoms, serum thyroxine and TRAb, thyroid ultrasound, and orbital computed tomography. PBMCs were isolated from about 9 ml of fresh peripheral blood by Ficoll-Paque density gradient centrifugation. Total RNA was extracted using Trizol reagent, and RNA quality was assessed on an Agilent 2100 Bioanalyzer.

This sequence originates from a woman in her forties with Graves' ophthalmopathy. The specimen sequenced was blood. In this chain, TRBV12-3 or TRBV12-4 is recombined with TRBJ1-3; 8 bases in the junction line up with TRBD1. The bases read TGTGCCAGCATTAGGACAGGGAGCTCTGGAAACACCATATATTTT. This yields the protein CASIRTGSSGNTIYF.